These 22 T cell receptor beta chains were sequenced from one sample in a study of regulatory T cells in long-lasting Graves disease. Time point meaning: newly diagnosed GD, antithyroid drugs for less than 3 months. PBMC RNA was the source of the TCR library. Building of the TCR beta libraries involved iRepertoire HTBI primers and Arm-PCR of CDR3 regions. Using its own MiXCR run on the multiplex PCR reads, TCRdb lists one record per CDR3 protein. The data show roughly 520,000 distinct CDR3 sequences, about 12% seen once. This same sample was also taken into another study, of T cells in Graves' hyperthyroidism and ophthalmopathy.

The material sequenced was peripheral blood mononuclear cells (PBMCs), taken at new diagnosis, from a patient treated with antithyroid drugs. All receptors derive from a woman under 40 with Graves disease.

This clonotype was picked up many times. The genes are TRBV27 and TRBJ2-1, with 9 bases identical to TRBD2. V gave up 0 bases and J gave up 4 bases; unmatched junction bases: 1. The CDR3 spans 15 residues. Germline loops: CDR1 MNHEY, CDR2 SMNVEV (reference sequence). CDR3 coding DNA: TGTGCCAGCAGTTTATCTAGCGGGGGTTACAATGAGCAGTTCTTC. It yields the protein CASSLSSGGYNEQFF.

This clonotype was seen more than once but under ten times. The gene calls are TRBV3-1 and TRBJ2-2; 11 bases line up with TRBD1. This CDR3 spans 15 amino acids. V shed 4 bases, J shed 6 bases, and the junction held 4 bases outside the gene matches. The V gene's germline CDR1 is LGHDT and CDR2 YNNKEL (reference sequence). The CDR3 is CASSLQGQGAGELFF. CDR3 coding DNA: TGTGCCAGCAGCCTCCAGGGACAGGGGGCCGGGGAGCTGTTTTTT.

The V and J genes are TRBV2 and TRBJ1-2; D not certain. The CDR3 has 15 amino acids. Germline V lookup: CDR1 SNHLY, CDR2 FYNNEI. Trimming took 4 bases from V and 3 from J, leaving 15 bases between them. This chain's CDR3 is CASSGLKGSDYGYTF. The CDR3 DNA is TGTGCCAGCAGTGGACTTAAGGGATCCGACTATGGCTACACCTTC. The entire variable domain, with the rest obtained from reference TRBV2 and TRBJ1-2, is as follows: EPEVTQTPSHQVTQMGQEVILRCVPISNHLYFYWYRQILGQKVEFLVSFYNNEISEKSEIFDDQFSVERPDGSNFTLKIRSTKLEDSAMYFCASSGLKGSDYGYTFGSGTRLTVV.

Ten or more counts support this clonotype. The gene calls are TRBV5-6 and TRBJ2-7; 10 nucleotides agree with TRBD1. Looked up from germline, CDR1 is SGHDT and CDR2 is YYEEEE. The trim removed 4 bases at V and 6 bases at J, leaving 7 bases unmatched. This CDR3 spans 14 amino acids. The DNA of the CDR3 is TGTGCCAGCAGCGCCGGGACAGGGGTCCTCGAGCAGTACTTC. It codes for CASSAGTGVLEQYF. Drawing the rest from reference TRBV5-6 and TRBJ2-7, the complete variable domain is DAGVTQSPTHLIKTRGQQVTLRCSPKSGHDTVSWYQQALGQGPQFIFQYYEEEERQRGNFPDRFSGHQFPNYSSELNVNALLLGDSALYLCASSAGTGVLEQYFGPGTRLTVT.

The table lists this clonotype with many counts. J is TRBJ2-3 and V is TRBV7-8; D is uncertain. Deletions cut 4 bases from V and 2 bases from J, with 7 bases between. CDR1 is SGHVS, CDR2 FQNEAQ, per germline. CDR3 size: 13 residues. CDR3 nucleotide sequence: TGTGCCAGCAGCTCGTACCTCACAGATACGCAGTATTTT. It encodes CASSSYLTDTQYF.

This clonotype was observed at least ten times. This sequence joins TRBV6-1 and TRBJ2-7, with 10 bases aligning to TRBD1. CDR3 size: 15 residues. V gave up 6 bases and J gave up 1 base; unmatched junction bases: 6. Germline loops: CDR1 MNHNS, CDR2 SASEGT. The CDR3: CASRPGQGRSYEQYF. As DNA, the CDR3 is TGTGCCAGCAGGCCGGGACAGGGGAGGTCCTACGAGCAGTACTTC.

This clonotype showed up many times. The rearrangement joins TRBV7-2 to TRBJ1-2; TRBD1 aligns across 10 bases. Germline assignment: CDR1 SGHTA and CDR2 FQGNSA. V shed 5 bases and J 7 bases; nucleotides not matched to a gene: 13. The CDR3 loop spans 16 amino acids. This CDR3 is CASSPEGTGVQGGYTF. The CDR3 region has the DNA TGTGCCAGCAGCCCAGAAGGGACAGGGGTTCAAGGTGGCTACACCTTC.

This clonotype was seen repeatedly, ten times or more. The J gene is TRBJ2-1, the V gene TRBV12-3 or TRBV12-4; D is ambiguous. The CDR3 length is 13 residues. V gave up 5 bases and J gave up 2 bases, with 7 bases separating them. For the CDR3, the DNA is TGTGCCAGCAGTCCAAAGACCTACAATGAGCAGTTCTTC. Amino acid sequence: CASSPKTYNEQFF.

The rearrangement links TRBV5-4 to TRBJ2-4, with 8 bases lining up with TRBD2. With 4 bases clipped from V and 2 bases from J, the junction kept 5 bases outside the gene matches. The CDR3 has 15 amino acids. Germline V gene data show CDR1 as SGHNT and CDR2 as YYREEE (reference sequence). This CDR3 is CASSPGGEPKNIQYF. The CDR3 bases are TGTGCCAGCAGCCCGGGAGGGGAGCCCAAAAACATTCAGTACTTC. Full variable domain (remainder filled in from reference TRBV5-4 and TRBJ2-4): ETGVTQSPTHLIKTRGQQVTLRCSSQSGHNTVSWYQQALGQGPQFIFQYYREEENGRGNFPPRFSGLQFPNYSSELNVNALELDDSALYLCASSPGGEPKNIQYFGAGTRLSVL.

The sample holds a few counts of this clonotype. This chain links TRBV6-1 with TRBJ2-7; D gene unclear. Trimming left V 6 bases short and J 3 bases short, with 15 bases between. The CDR3 spans 14 residues. CDR1 is MNHNS, CDR2 SASEGT, per germline. The CDR3 here is CASRISVVGYEQYF. In nucleotides, the CDR3 is TGTGCCAGCAGAATTTCAGTGGTCGGCTACGAGCAGTACTTC.

This clonotype was counted between two and nine times. The chain combines TRBV19 with TRBJ2-3; D not resolved. V lost 5 bases and J lost 3, with 12 bases in between. Per germline, CDR1 LNHDA and CDR2 SQIVND (reference sequence). The CDR3 is 14 residues long. The CDR3, as DNA: TGTGCCAGTAGTGACCGGTGGGCGACAGATACGCAGTATTTT. Protein sequence: CASSDRWATDTQYF.

This clonotype was recorded many times. The chain uses TRBV6-2 or TRBV6-3 and TRBJ1-1; no definite D call. Per the germline V gene, CDR1 is MNHEY and CDR2 is SVGEGT. The CDR3 has 15 residues. With 6 bases removed from V and 3 bases from J, the gap between germline ends came to 17 bases. Written as DNA, the CDR3 is TGTGCCAGCAGAAAAGGGCTTTCGAGGTACACTGAAGCTTTCTTT. Its protein product is CASRKGLSRYTEAFF.

This clonotype was picked up many times. This chain joins TRBV30 and TRBJ2-7; D is possibly TRBD1 or TRBD2 (7 bases each). Looked up from germline, CDR1 is GTSNPN and CDR2 is SVGIG (reference sequence). Trimming stripped 2 bases from V and 0 bases from J, with 17 bases between. The CDR3 totals 16 residues. The CDR3 reads CAWSPNRGGGSYEQYF. DNA for the CDR3: TGTGCCTGGAGTCCGAACAGGGGCGGGGGCTCCTACGAGCAGTACTTC.

At least ten counts were recorded for this clonotype. The rearrangement joins TRBV2 to TRBJ2-2, with 7 positions matching TRBD2. Germline lookup yields CDR1 SNHLY and CDR2 FYNNEI. The CDR3 extends over 16 amino acids. After removal of 4 bases from V and 0 bases from J, the junction contained 5 bases not matched to a gene. CDR3 DNA sequence: TGTGCCAGCAGTGGGAGACTAGCAGCGAACACCGGGGAGCTGTTTTTT. Its protein product is CASSGRLAANTGELFF. Full variable domain (outside the CDR3, taken from reference TRBV2 and TRBJ2-2): EPEVTQTPSHQVTQMGQEVILRCVPISNHLYFYWYRQILGQKVEFLVSFYNNEISEKSEIFDDQFSVERPDGSNFTLKIRSTKLEDSAMYFCASSGRLAANTGELFFGEGSRLTVL.

Worth noting for this clonotype: Its ends do not fully match the called genes, so a read error is possible. This chain connects TRBV2 to TRBJ1-1, with 10 bases lining up with TRBD1. This CDR3 has 15 residues. CDR1 and CDR2 from the germline V gene are SNHLY and FYNNEI. CDR3 nucleotides: TGTGCCAGCAGGGAAGACAGGGGGCCGTACACTGAAGCTTTCTTT. As protein: CASREDRGPYTEAFF.

This clonotype was observed at least ten times. The chain is built from TRBV5-1 and TRBJ1-1; no clear D. CDR3 length: 14 amino acids. Germline V gene sequence: CDR1 SGHRS, CDR2 YFSETQ. V lost 1 base, J lost 5 bases, and 12 bases lay in between. The DNA of the CDR3 is TGCGCCAGCAGCTTGACCCCCATGAGGACTGAAGCTTTCTTT. As protein: CASSLTPMRTEAFF. The variable domain in full, with the rest retrieved from reference TRBV5-1 and TRBJ1-1, is KAGVTQTPRYLIKTRGQQVTLSCSPISGHRSVSWYQQTPGQGLQFLFEYFSETQRNKGNFPGRFSGRQFSNSRSEMNVSTLELGDSALYLCASSLTPMRTEAFFGQGTRLTVV.

This clonotype appeared a few times. The chain uses TRBV20-1 and TRBJ2-2, with 10 bases lining up with TRBD2. The junction had 19 bases not matched to a gene; V was cut back by 5 bases and J by 7 bases. This CDR3 has 18 amino acids. Germline CDR1 reads DFQATT; CDR2 reads SNEGSKA (reference sequence). DNA for the CDR3: TGCAGTGCTCTAAGACTAAGGGGAGCGGGAGGGCATGGCGGGGAGCTGTTTTTT. Protein: CSALRLRGAGGHGGELFF.

This clonotype was counted at least ten times. The V gene is TRBV29-1, the J gene TRBJ2-5; D may be TRBD1 or TRBD2 (5 bases each). This CDR3 is built from 13 residues. The V gene lost 5 bases and the J gene lost 2 bases, with 12 bases spanning the gap. Per the germline V gene, CDR1 is SQVTM and CDR2 is ANQGSEA. The CDR3 sequence is CSVSRDLQETQYF. The CDR3 nucleotides are TGCAGCGTTTCCCGGGACCTACAAGAGACCCAGTACTTC.

This clonotype appeared many times. This chain links TRBV24-1 with TRBJ2-1; 9 nucleotides match TRBD1. CDR1 and CDR2 from the germline V gene are KGHDR and SFDVKD. The CDR3 loop spans 16 amino acids. V lost 5 bases, J lost 4 bases, and 8 bases stayed unmatched. The CDR3 DNA reads as TGTGCCACCAGTGGGGTCACAGGGGGCAGGTACAATGAGCAGTTCTTC. Protein product: CATSGVTGGRYNEQFF.

This clonotype was found many times. The chain carries TRBV6-2 or TRBV6-3 and TRBJ2-1; weak D call: TRBD2 (5 bases). The CDR3 has 13 residues. With 7 bases removed from V and 4 bases from J, the gap between germline ends came to 11 bases. The germline gives CDR1 MNHEY, CDR2 SVGEGT. CDR3 in DNA: TGTGCCAGCATGGACTCCCCTTACAATGAGCAGTTCTTC. It translates to CASMDSPYNEQFF.

The V and J genes are TRBV28 and TRBJ1-1; D call uncertain. The CDR3 has 16 amino acids. V dropped 2 bases and J dropped 1 base, with 14 bases sitting between them. Germline CDR1 reads MDHEN; CDR2 reads SYDVKM. The CDR3 nucleotides read TGTGCCAGCAGTTTAGGTGGCCTTACGTCGAACACTGAAGCTTTCTTT. Translated, it gives CASSLGGLTSNTEAFF.

This clonotype appeared a few times. The chain employs TRBV9 and TRBJ2-3; tentatively, D is TRBD2 (5 bases). The CDR3 totals 16 residues. Per the germline V gene, CDR1 is SGDLS and CDR2 is YYNGEE. Trimming pared 4 bases from V and 0 bases from J, leaving 15 bases between. CDR3 nucleotides: TGTGCCAGCAGCCCAGACACCCGGAGGAGCACAGATACGCAGTATTTT. As protein: CASSPDTRRSTDTQYF.